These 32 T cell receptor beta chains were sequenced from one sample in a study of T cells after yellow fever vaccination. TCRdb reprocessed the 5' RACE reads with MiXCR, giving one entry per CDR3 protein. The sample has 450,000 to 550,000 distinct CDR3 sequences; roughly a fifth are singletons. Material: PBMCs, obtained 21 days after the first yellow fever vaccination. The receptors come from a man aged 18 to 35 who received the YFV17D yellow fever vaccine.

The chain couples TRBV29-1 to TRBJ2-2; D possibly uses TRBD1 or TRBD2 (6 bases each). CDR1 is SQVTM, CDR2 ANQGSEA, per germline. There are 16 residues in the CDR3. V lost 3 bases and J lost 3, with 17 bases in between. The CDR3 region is CSVDHGGTGHTGELFF. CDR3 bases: TGCAGCGTTGATCACGGGGGCACAGGTCACACCGGGGAGCTGTTTTTT.

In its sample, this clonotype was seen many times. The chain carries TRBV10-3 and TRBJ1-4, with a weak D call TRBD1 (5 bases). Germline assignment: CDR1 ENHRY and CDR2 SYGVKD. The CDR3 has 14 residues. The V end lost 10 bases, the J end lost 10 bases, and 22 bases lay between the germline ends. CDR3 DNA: TGTGCCACCCGCGTTGGGCAGGGCGGCGGAAAACTGTTTTTT. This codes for CATRVGQGGGKLFF.

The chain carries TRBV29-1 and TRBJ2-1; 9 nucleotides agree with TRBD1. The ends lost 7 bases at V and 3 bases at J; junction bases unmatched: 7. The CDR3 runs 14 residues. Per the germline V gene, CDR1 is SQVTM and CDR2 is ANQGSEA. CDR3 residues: CSAPRGQGYNEQFF. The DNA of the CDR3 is TGCAGCGCCCCTCGGGGACAGGGCTACAATGAGCAGTTCTTC.

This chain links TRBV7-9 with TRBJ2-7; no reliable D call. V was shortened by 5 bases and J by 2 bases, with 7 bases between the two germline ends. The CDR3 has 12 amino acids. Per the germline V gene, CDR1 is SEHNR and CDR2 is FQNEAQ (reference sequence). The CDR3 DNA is TGTGCCAGCAGCCCAAGGCCCTACGAGCAGTACTTC. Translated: CASSPRPYEQYF.

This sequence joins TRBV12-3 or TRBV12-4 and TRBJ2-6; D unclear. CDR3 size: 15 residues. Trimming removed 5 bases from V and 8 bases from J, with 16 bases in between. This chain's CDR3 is CASSPQVHSSNVLTF. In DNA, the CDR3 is TGTGCCAGCAGTCCCCAGGTCCACTCCTCCAACGTCCTGACTTTC.

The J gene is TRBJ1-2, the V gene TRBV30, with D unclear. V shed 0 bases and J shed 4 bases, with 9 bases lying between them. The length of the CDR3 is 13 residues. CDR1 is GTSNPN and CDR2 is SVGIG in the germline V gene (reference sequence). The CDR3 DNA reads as TGTGCCTGGAGTGTACACGGTGGCTATGGCTACACCTTC. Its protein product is CAWSVHGGYGYTF.

The DNA for the CDR3 is TGTGCCAGCAGTTTAATCGGTTCTGGGGACTACAATGAGCAGTTCTTC. The encoded protein is CASSLIGSGDYNEQFF. The V call is TRBV12-3 or TRBV12-4, the J call TRBJ2-1; no clear D gene. V gave up 2 bases and J gave up 3 bases, with 14 bases separating them. This CDR3 is 16 amino acids long.

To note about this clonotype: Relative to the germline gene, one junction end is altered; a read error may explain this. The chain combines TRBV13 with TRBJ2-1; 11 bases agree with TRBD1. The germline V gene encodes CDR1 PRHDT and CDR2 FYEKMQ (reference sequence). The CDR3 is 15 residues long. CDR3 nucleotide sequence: TGTGCCAGCAGCCTAGGACAGGGGGCAAATAATGAGCAGTTCTTC. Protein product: CASSLGQGANNEQFF.

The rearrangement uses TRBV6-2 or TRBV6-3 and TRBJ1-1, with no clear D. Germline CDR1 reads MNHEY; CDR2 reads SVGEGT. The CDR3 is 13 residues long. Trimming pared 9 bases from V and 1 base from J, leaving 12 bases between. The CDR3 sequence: CASSTFKNTEAFF. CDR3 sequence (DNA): TGTGCCAGTTCGACCTTTAAGAACACTGAAGCTTTCTTT.

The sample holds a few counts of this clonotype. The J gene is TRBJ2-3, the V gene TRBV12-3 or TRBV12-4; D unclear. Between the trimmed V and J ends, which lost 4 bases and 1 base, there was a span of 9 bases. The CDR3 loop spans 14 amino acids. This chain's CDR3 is CASSYIGGTDTQYF. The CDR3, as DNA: TGTGCCAGCAGTTATATCGGAGGCACAGATACGCAGTATTTT.

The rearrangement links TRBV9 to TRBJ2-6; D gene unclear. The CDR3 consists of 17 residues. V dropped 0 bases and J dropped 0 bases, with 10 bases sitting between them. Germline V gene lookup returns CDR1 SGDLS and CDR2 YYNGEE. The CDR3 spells CASSVAAESSGANVLTF. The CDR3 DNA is TGTGCCAGCAGCGTAGCTGCGGAGAGCTCTGGGGCCAACGTCCTGACTTTC.

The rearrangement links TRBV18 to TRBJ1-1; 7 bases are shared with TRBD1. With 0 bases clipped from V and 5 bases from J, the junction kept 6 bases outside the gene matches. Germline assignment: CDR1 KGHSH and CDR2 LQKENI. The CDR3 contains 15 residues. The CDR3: CASSPPLAGGTEAFF. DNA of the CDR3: TGTGCCAGCTCACCACCGCTGGCAGGGGGGACTGAAGCTTTCTTT.

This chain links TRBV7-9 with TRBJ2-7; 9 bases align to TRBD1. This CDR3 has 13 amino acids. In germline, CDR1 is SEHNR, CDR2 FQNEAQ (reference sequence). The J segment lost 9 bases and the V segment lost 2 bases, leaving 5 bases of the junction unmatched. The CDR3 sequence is CASSLSGQGRQYV. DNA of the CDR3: TGTGCCAGCAGCTTATCGGGACAGGGACGGCAGTACGTC.

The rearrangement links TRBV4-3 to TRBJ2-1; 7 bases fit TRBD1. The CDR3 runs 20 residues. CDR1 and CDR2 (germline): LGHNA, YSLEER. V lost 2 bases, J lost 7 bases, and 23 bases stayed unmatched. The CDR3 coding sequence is TGCGCCAGCAGCCAAAGATATTCTAAACGGAGACAGGGTTTTGGGAATGAGCAGTTCTTC. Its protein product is CASSQRYSKRRQGFGNEQFF.

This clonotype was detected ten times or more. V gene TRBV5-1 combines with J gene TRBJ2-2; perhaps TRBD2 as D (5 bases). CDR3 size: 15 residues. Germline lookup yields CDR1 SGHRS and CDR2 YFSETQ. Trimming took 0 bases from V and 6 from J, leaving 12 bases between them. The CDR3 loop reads CASSLDPGLAGELFF. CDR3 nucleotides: TGCGCCAGCAGCTTGGACCCGGGATTGGCCGGGGAGCTGTTTTTT.

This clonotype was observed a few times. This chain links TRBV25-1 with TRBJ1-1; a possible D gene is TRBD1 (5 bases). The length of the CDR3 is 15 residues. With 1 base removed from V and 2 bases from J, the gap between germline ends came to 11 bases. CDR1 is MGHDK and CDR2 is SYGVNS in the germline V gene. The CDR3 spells CASSELGGGNTEAFF. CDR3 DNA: TGTGCCAGCAGTGAATTAGGTGGGGGAAACACTGAAGCTTTCTTT.

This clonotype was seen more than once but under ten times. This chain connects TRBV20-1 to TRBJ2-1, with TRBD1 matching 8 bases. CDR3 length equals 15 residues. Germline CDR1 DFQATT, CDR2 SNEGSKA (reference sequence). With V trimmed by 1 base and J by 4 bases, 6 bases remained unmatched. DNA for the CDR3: TGCAGTGCTAGAGCGTCGGGACAGGCTTACAATGAGCAGTTCTTC. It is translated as CSARASGQAYNEQFF.

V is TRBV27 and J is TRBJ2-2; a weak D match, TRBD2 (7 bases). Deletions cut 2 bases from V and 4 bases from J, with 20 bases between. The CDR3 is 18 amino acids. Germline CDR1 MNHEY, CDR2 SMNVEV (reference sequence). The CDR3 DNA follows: TGTGCCAGCAGTTTAAGACGGGGGGCTCGCGGTGTCACCGGGGAGCTGTTTTTT. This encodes CASSLRRGARGVTGELFF.

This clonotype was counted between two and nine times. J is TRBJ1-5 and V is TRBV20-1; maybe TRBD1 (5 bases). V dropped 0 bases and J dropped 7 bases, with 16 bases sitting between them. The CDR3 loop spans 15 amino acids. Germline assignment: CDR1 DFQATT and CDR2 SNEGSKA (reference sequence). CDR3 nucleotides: TGCAGTGCTAGAGATGGCAGGCAATCAGGGCAGCCCCAGCATTTT. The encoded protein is CSARDGRQSGQPQHF.

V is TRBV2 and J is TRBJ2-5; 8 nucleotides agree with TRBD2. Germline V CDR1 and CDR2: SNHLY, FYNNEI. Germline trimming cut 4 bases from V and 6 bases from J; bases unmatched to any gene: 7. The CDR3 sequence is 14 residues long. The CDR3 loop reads CASSAGGDGKTQYF. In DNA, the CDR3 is TGTGCCAGCAGTGCCGGGGGGGACGGGAAGACCCAGTACTTC.

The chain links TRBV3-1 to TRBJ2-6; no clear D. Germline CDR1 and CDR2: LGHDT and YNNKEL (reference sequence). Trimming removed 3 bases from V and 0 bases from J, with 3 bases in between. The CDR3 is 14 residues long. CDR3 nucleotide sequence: TGTGCCAGCAGCCATACCTCTGGGGCCAACGTCCTGACTTTC. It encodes CASSHTSGANVLTF.

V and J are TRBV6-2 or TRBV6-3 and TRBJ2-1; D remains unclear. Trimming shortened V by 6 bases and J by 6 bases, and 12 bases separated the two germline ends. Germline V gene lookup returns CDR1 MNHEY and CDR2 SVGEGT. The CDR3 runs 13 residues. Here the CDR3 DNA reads TGTGCCAGCAGACTCCAGCTACTCAATGAGCAGTTCTTC. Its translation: CASRLQLLNEQFF.

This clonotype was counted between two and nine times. For the CDR3, the DNA is TGTGCCAGTAGTTTAGGGCCGGGACTAGCGGGCCATGAGCAGTTCTTC. This codes for CASSLGPGLAGHEQFF. The V call is TRBV19, the J call TRBJ2-1; 12 bases align to TRBD2. There are 16 residues in the CDR3. Germline assignment: CDR1 LNHDA and CDR2 SQIVND (reference sequence). Trimming took 5 bases from V and 8 from J; bases not matched to a gene: 10.

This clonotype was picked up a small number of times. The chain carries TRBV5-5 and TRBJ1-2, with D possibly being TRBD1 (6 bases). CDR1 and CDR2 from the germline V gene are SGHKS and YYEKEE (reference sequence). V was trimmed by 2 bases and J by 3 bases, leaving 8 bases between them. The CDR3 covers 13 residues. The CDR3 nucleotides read TGTGCCAGCAGCTTCTACAGGGACTATGGCTACACCTTC. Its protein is CASSFYRDYGYTF.

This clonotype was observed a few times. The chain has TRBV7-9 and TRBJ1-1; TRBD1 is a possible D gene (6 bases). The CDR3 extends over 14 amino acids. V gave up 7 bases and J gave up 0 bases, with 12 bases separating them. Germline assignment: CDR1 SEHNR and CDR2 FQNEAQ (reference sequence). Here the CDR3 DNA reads TGTGCCAGCAACGGCGAGGGGGTGAACACTGAAGCTTTCTTT. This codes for CASNGEGVNTEAFF.

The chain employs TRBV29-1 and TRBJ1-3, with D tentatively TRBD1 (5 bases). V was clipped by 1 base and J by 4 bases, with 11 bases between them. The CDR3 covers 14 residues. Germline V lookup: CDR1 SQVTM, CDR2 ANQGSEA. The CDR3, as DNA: TGCAGCGTTGAAGCTTTGGGGCAGGGAAACACCATATATTTT. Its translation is CSVEALGQGNTIYF.

The CDR3 bases are TGTGCCACCAGTGCAAGCTGGGGGCCGACAGATACGCAGTATTTT. Amino acids: CATSASWGPTDTQYF. The chain recombines TRBV24-1 with TRBJ2-3; D is perhaps TRBD1 (6 bases). CDR1 KGHDR and CDR2 SFDVKD come from the germline V gene. The ends were cut back, 5 bases at V and 3 bases at J, with 14 bases in the middle. This CDR3 contains 15 residues.

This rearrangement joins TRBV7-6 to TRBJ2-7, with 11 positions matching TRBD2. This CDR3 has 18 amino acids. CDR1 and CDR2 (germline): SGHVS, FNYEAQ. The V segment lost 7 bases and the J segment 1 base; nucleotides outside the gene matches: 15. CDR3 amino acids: CASIDKRVAGGQSYEQYF. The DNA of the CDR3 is TGTGCCAGCATCGATAAGCGGGTAGCGGGGGGGCAATCCTACGAGCAGTACTTC.

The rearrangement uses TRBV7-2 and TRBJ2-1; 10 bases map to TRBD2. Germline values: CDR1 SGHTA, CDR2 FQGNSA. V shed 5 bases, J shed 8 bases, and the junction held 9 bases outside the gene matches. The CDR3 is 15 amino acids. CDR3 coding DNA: TGTGCCAGCAGCCCGTCCTCGGGACTAGCGTATGAGCAGTTCTTC. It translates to CASSPSSGLAYEQFF.

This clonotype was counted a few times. Here the CDR3 DNA reads TGTGCCAGCAGCTTAGGACAGGGCCCTGGGGCCAACGTCCTGACTTTC. Translation gives CASSLGQGPGANVLTF. The V gene is TRBV13, the J gene TRBJ2-6; tentative D call: TRBD1 (6 bases). Germline values: CDR1 PRHDT, CDR2 FYEKMQ (reference sequence). V dropped 0 bases and J dropped 2 bases, with 8 bases sitting between them. The CDR3 consists of 16 residues.

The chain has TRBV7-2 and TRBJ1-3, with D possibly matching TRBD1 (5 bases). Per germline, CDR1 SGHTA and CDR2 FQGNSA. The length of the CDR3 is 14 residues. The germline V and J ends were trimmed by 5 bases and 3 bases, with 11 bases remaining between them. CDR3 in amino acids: CASSRGRVGNTIYF. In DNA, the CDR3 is TGTGCCAGCAGCCGAGGCAGGGTTGGAAACACCATATATTTT.

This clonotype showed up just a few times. The CDR3 loop is CASSLGLAGQAQYF. As DNA, the CDR3 is TGTGCCAGCAGCTTAGGACTAGCGGGGCAGGCCCAGTACTTC. The chain joins TRBV5-6 to TRBJ2-5; TRBD2 matches at 12 bases. The CDR3 totals 14 residues. The germline CDR1 and CDR2 sequences are SGHDT and YYEEEE. With V trimmed by 2 bases and J by 9 bases, 5 bases remained unmatched.